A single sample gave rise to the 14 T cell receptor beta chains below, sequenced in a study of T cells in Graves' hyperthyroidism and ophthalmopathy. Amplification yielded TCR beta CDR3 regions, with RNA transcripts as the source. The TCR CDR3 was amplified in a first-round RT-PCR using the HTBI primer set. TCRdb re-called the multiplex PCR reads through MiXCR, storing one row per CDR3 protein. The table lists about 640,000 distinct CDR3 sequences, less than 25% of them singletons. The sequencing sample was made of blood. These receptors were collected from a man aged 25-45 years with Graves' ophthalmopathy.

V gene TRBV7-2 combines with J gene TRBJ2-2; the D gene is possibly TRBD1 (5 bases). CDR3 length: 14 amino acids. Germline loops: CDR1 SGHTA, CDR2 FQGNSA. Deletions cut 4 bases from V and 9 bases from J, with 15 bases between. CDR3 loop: CASSSRAQGRELFF. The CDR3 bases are TGTGCCAGCAGCTCACGAGCCCAGGGCCGGGAGCTGTTTTTT. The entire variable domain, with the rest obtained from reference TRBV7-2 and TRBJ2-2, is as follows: GAGVSQSPSNKVTEKGKDVELRCDPISGHTALYWYRQSLGQGLEFLIYFQGNSAPDKSGLPSDRFSAERTGGSVSTLTIQRTQQEDSAVYLCASSSRAQGRELFFGEGSRLTVL.

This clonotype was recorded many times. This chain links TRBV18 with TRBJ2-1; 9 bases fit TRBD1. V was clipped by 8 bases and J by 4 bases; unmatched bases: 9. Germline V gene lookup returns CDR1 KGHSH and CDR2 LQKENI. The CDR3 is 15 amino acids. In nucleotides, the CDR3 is TGTGCCAGCGCAGAAACAGGGGGCGAGTACAATGAGCAGTTCTTC. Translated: CASAETGGEYNEQFF.

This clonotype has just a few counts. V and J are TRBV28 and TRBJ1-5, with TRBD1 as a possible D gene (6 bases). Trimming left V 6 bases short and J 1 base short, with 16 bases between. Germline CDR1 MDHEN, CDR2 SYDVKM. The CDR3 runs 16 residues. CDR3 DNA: TGTGCCAGCAGGTCAGGCGGGACACTGAGCAATCAGCCCCAGCATTTT. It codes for CASRSGGTLSNQPQHF.

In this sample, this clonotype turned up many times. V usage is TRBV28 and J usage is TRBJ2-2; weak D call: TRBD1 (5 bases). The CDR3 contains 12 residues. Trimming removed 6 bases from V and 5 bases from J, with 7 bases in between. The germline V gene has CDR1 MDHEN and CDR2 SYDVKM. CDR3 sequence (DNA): TGTGCCAGCAGGAGGACAACCGGGGAGCTGTTTTTT. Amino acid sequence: CASRRTTGELFF.

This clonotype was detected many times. The CDR3 DNA follows: TGTGCCAGCAGCTTAGAACCGGGAGGTAACTACGAGCAGTACTTC. Amino acids: CASSLEPGGNYEQYF. The V gene is TRBV11-2, the J gene TRBJ2-7; 7 bases are shared with TRBD2. CDR1 and CDR2 (germline): SGHAT, FQNNGV. The CDR3 is made up of 15 amino acids. The junction had 5 bases not matched to a gene; V was cut back by 0 bases and J by 3 bases.

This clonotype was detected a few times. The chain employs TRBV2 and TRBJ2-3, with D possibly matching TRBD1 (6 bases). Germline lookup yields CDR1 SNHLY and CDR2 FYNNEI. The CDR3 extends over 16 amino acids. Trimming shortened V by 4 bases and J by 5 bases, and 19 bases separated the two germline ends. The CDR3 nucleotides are TGTGCCAGCAGTGCCCCTTTGGGACAACTGGGAGATACGCAGTATTTT. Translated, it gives CASSAPLGQLGDTQYF.

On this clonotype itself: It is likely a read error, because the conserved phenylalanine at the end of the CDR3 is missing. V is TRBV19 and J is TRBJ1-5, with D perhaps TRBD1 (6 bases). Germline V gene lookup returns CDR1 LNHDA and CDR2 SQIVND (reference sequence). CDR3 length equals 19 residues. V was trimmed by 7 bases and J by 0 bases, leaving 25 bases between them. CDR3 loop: CASTGRSGQKRYSNQPQHL. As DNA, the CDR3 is TGTGCCAGTACGGGCCGGTCCGGACAGAAGCGATATAGCAATCAGCCCCAGCATCTT.

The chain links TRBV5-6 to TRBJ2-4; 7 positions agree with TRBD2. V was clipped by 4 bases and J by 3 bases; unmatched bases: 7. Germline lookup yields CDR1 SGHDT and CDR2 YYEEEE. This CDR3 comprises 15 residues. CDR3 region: CASSLGGGGKNIQYF. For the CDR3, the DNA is TGTGCCAGCAGCCTTGGTGGGGGGGGCAAAAACATTCAGTACTTC.

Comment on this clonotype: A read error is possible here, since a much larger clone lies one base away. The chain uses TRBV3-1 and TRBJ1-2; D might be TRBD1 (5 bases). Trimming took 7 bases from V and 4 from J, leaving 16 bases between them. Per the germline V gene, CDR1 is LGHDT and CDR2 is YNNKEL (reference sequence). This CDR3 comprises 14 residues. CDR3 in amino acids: CASIAGTAIYGYTF. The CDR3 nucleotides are TGTGCCAGCATCGCGGGGACGGCCATCTATGGCTACACCTTC.

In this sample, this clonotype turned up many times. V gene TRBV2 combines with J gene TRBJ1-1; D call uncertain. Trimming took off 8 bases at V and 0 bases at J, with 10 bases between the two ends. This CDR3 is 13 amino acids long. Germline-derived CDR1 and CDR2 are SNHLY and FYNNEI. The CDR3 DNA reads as TGTGCCAGCCGTTTGGGCATGAACACTGAAGCTTTCTTT. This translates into CASRLGMNTEAFF. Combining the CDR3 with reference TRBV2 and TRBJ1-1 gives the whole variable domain EPEVTQTPSHQVTQMGQEVILRCVPISNHLYFYWYRQILGQKVEFLVSFYNNEISEKSEIFDDQFSVERPDGSNFTLKIRSTKLEDSAMYFCASRLGMNTEAFFGQGTRLTVV.

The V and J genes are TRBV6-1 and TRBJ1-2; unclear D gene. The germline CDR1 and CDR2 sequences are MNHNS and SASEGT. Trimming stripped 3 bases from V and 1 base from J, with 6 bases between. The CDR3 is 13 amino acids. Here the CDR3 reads CASSELLNYGYTF. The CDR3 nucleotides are TGTGCCAGCAGTGAGTTACTTAACTATGGCTACACCTTC.

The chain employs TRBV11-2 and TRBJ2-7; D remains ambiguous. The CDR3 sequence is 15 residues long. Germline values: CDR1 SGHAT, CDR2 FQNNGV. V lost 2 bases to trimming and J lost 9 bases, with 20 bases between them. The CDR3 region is CASSLFISSLGAQYF. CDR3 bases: TGTGCCAGCAGCTTATTTATTAGTAGTCTGGGTGCGCAGTACTTC.

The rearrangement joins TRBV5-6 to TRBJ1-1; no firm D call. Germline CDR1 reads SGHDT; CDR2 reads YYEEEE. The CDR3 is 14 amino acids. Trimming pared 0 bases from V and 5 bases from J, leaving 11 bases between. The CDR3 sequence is CASSLEGYRTEAFF. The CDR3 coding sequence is TGTGCCAGCAGCTTGGAAGGGTATCGGACTGAAGCTTTCTTT.

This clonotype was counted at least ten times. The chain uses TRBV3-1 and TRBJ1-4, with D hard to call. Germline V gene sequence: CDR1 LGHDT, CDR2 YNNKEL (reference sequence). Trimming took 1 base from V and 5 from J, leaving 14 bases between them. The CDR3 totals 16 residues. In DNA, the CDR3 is TGTGCCAGCAGCCAAGCCGGGGTTTCGGGAAATGAAAAACTGTTTTTT. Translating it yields CASSQAGVSGNEKLFF.